This T cell receptor beta chain was sequenced during a study of T cell responses to AZD1222 COVID-19 vaccine. Profiling relied on immunoSEQ multiplex PCR, and the TCRdb table lists in-frame clones only, not all of them. The sample has about 180,000 clones, more than 75% seen once. The germline V and J ends were trimmed by 6 bases and 7 bases, with 19 bases remaining between them. This CDR3 is 15 amino acids long. Per germline, CDR1 MDHEN and CDR2 SYDVKM. Notes on the study in general: When two AZD1222 doses had been given, Spike-specific TCR breadth and depth rose. Repertoire sampling occurred only after the peak T cell response. White British donors predominated, females outnumbered males, and clonal diversity was possibly underestimated. CD4 TCRs linked to vaccination spanned spike, dominating at 160-218 and 743-854.

This clone was seen only once. Its matching antigen is unknown. The rearrangement uses TRBV28 and TRBJ1-5; unclear D gene. Material: peripheral blood, obtained 28 days after the second AZD1222 dose. The clonotype originates from an adult who received the AZD1222 COVID-19 vaccine. The CDR3 DNA follows: TGTGCCAGCAGACCCGAGGGCGGAACGGGGCAGCCCCAGCATTTT. This sequence encodes CASRPEGGTGQPQHF.